This T cell receptor (beta chain) comes out of a study of blood T cell repertoires in COVID-19. On the study more broadly: The United States, Italy and Spain supplied acute and convalescent COVID-19 samples. PBMCs, B-cell-depleted T cells, or T cells provided the cDNA or gDNA that made up the material.

Source study methods: Reference gene primer amplification yielded estimated nucleated cell counts. TCRdb's table, derived via immunoSEQ multiplex PCR, lists solely in-frame clones and lacks some. Clone size and V and J calls were adopted from that table, with D and trimming inferred from the DNA. Of some 250,000 clones in the sample, about 70% were seen once. The CDR3 contains 15 residues. J gave up 5 bases and V 1 base, and 6 bases lay outside the gene matches. Germline loops: CDR1 MGHDK, CDR2 SYGVNS. The sequenced sample consisted of peripheral blood. This clonotype was obtained from a woman aged 80 or older with acute or convalescent COVID-19. V gene TRBV25-1 combines with J gene TRBJ1-2; 8 nucleotides match TRBD1. This chain's CDR3 is CASSESTGGWYGYTF. In DNA, the CDR3 is TGTGCCAGCAGTGAATCAACAGGGGGGTGGTATGGCTACACCTTC.